Following are 20 T cell receptor beta chains from one sample sequenced in a study of shared clonotypes between healthy human individuals. Sequenced by immunoSEQ multiplex PCR; TCRdb stores in-frame clones only, minus some. The sample contains approximately 640,000 clones, 90% of which appear only once. The sequencing input was memory CD8+ T cells from PBMCs. Subset in this sample: CD45RO+ cells pooled with CCR7-negative TemRA cells. These receptors originate from a man aged 18 to 35 in good health. Some clones in this sample may be carry-over from other donors' samples.

The count of this clone is one. This chain uses TRBV18 with TRBJ2-6; tentative D call: TRBD1 (6 bases). Trimming shortened V by 3 bases and J by 0 bases, and 18 bases separated the two germline ends. The CDR3 totals 19 residues. Germline-derived CDR1 and CDR2 are KGHSH and LQKENI. Here the CDR3 DNA reads TGTGCCAGCTCACCGAGTAAGGGGGTGGCCGACTCTGGGGCCAACGTCCTGACTTTC. It is translated as CASSPSKGVADSGANVLTF.

The J gene is TRBJ2-4, the V gene TRBV27; TRBD1 might be the D (5 bases). Germline CDR1 MNHEY, CDR2 SMNVEV (reference sequence). V lost 6 bases to trimming and J lost 9 bases, with 12 bases between them. The CDR3 runs to 12 residues. CDR3 protein: CASSRARGIQYF. CDR3 nucleotides: TGTGCCAGCAGCAGGGCCCGCGGCATTCAGTACTTC.

This rearrangement joins TRBV19 to TRBJ1-1; 10 bases map to TRBD1. The germline V gene encodes CDR1 LNHDA and CDR2 SQIVND (reference sequence). The length of the CDR3 is 14 residues. With V trimmed by 9 bases and J by 1 base, 5 bases remained unmatched. The CDR3 reads CASVGQGSNTEAFF. DNA for the CDR3: TGTGCCAGCGTGGGACAGGGGTCGAACACTGAAGCTTTCTTT. The variable domain in full, with the rest retrieved from reference TRBV19 and TRBJ1-1, is DGGITQSPKYLFRKEGQNVTLSCEQNLNHDAMYWYRQDPGQGLRLIYYSQIVNDFQKGDIAEGYSVSREKKESFPLTVTSAQKNPTAFYLCASVGQGSNTEAFFGQGTRLTVV.

The chain joins TRBV2 to TRBJ2-1; 11 bases line up with TRBD2. Germline CDR1 SNHLY, CDR2 FYNNEI. This CDR3 region has 15 residues. With 6 bases clipped from V and 5 bases from J, the junction kept 6 bases outside the gene matches. Here the CDR3 reads CASRPSGGPDNEQFF. CDR3 DNA sequence: TGTGCCAGCAGGCCTAGCGGGGGGCCCGACAATGAGCAGTTCTTC. Drawing the rest from reference TRBV2 and TRBJ2-1, the complete variable domain is EPEVTQTPSHQVTQMGQEVILRCVPISNHLYFYWYRQILGQKVEFLVSFYNNEISEKSEIFDDQFSVERPDGSNFTLKIRSTKLEDSAMYFCASRPSGGPDNEQFFGPGTRLTVL.

The V and J genes are TRBV11-2 and TRBJ2-7; 7 bases agree with TRBD2. This CDR3 comprises 15 residues. Per the germline V gene, CDR1 is SGHAT and CDR2 is FQNNGV. Losses at the gene ends were 2 bases for V and 0 bases for J; bases not matched to a gene: 4. The CDR3 loop reads CASSLQPGGSYEQYF. CDR3 DNA: TGTGCCAGCAGCTTACAGCCGGGGGGCTCCTACGAGCAGTACTTC.

The chain joins TRBV28 to TRBJ1-5; the match to TRBD1 covers 7 bases. Germline lookup yields CDR1 MDHEN and CDR2 SYDVKM. This CDR3 is 14 amino acids long. The V segment lost 2 bases and the J segment 4 bases; nucleotides outside the gene matches: 2. CDR3 coding DNA: TGTGCCAGCAGTTTAAGGGGGCTTAATCAGCCCCAGCATTTT. Translated: CASSLRGLNQPQHF.

The CDR3 loop reads CASSSIPVVASKDGTDTQYF. DNA of the CDR3: TGTGCCAGCAGCTCGATCCCGGTAGTAGCGTCAAAGGATGGCACAGATACGCAGTATTTT. The chain carries TRBV9 and TRBJ2-3; D might be TRBD2 (5 bases). Germline V gene sequence: CDR1 SGDLS, CDR2 YYNGEE. This CDR3 is 20 amino acids long. The V gene lost 4 bases and the J gene lost 1 base, with 28 bases spanning the gap.

This clone was seen only a few times. This chain links TRBV7-9 with TRBJ1-2, with TRBD1 identical over 7 bases. The CDR3 is 14 amino acids. Germline trimming cut 5 bases from V and 1 base from J; bases unmatched to any gene: 4. Germline CDR1 is SEHNR and CDR2 is FQNEAQ (reference sequence). CDR3 residues: CASSPGTVNYGYTF. As DNA, the CDR3 is TGTGCCAGCAGCCCTGGGACAGTTAACTATGGCTACACCTTC.

On this clone itself: Other DNA sequences in the same sample also yield this CDR3. This chain links TRBV28 with TRBJ2-7; 9 positions agree with TRBD2. V shed 3 bases and J 4 bases; nucleotides not matched to a gene: 4. CDR3 length equals 14 residues. Germline V CDR1 and CDR2: MDHEN, SYDVKM. The CDR3 nucleotides are TGTGCCAGCAGTTTTGGGCGGGAGGGGTACGAGCAGTACTTC. This sequence encodes CASSFGREGYEQYF.

The chain carries TRBV6-5 and TRBJ2-7, with D unclear. The ends were cut back, 4 bases at V and 5 bases at J, with 12 bases in the middle. This CDR3 contains 13 residues. Germline CDR1 reads MNHEY; CDR2 reads SVGAGI. DNA for the CDR3: TGTGCCAGCAGTTCCTCAAGCGTCCACGAGCAGTACTTC. The encoded protein is CASSSSSVHEQYF.

This clone has only a few counts. This CDR3 is CASSPHLPGASTDTQYF. For the CDR3, the DNA is TGTGCCAGCAGCCCTCACCTCCCGGGCGCAAGCACAGATACGCAGTATTTT. The rearrangement links TRBV7-2 to TRBJ2-3; D unresolved. The V gene's germline CDR1 is SGHTA and CDR2 FQGNSA. This CDR3 has 17 residues. Trimming took 5 bases from V and 0 from J, leaving 18 bases between them. Based on the CDR3 plus reference TRBV7-2 and TRBJ2-3, the full variable domain is GAGVSQSPSNKVTEKGKDVELRCDPISGHTALYWYRQSLGQGLEFLIYFQGNSAPDKSGLPSDRFSAERTGGSVSTLTIQRTQQEDSAVYLCASSPHLPGASTDTQYFGPGTRLTVL.

V is TRBV5-1 and J is TRBJ1-2, with unresolved D. There are 16 residues in the CDR3. Germline V gives CDR1 SGHRS, CDR2 YFSETQ. Trimming cost V 0 bases and J 2 bases, with 14 bases left between them. CDR3 sequence: CASSLEKGSRNYGYTF. CDR3 in DNA: TGCGCCAGCAGCTTGGAGAAGGGCTCACGAAACTATGGCTACACCTTC.

The chain employs TRBV10-3 and TRBJ2-1, with 9 bases matching TRBD1. CDR1 is ENHRY and CDR2 is SYGVKD in the germline V gene. The ends lost 6 bases at V and 2 bases at J; junction bases unmatched: 5. The CDR3 loop spans 15 amino acids. In nucleotides, the CDR3 is TGTGCCATCAGGCCGGGACAGGGCCCCTACAATGAGCAGTTCTTC. This encodes CAIRPGQGPYNEQFF.

This chain links TRBV9 with TRBJ1-3; tentative D call: TRBD1 (5 bases). CDR1 and CDR2 from the germline V gene are SGDLS and YYNGEE. This CDR3 is built from 18 residues. V was clipped by 0 bases and J by 0 bases, with 16 bases between them. The chain's CDR3 is CASSVARDRLDSGNTIYF. CDR3 sequence (DNA): TGTGCCAGCAGCGTAGCTCGGGACCGACTAGACTCTGGAAACACCATATATTTT.

The DNA for the CDR3 is TGTGCCAGTACCTCCCGACAGTTGGAGAATCAGCCCCAGCATTTT. It codes for CASTSRQLENQPQHF. The chain has TRBV19 and TRBJ1-5; a weak D match, TRBD1 (5 bases). With 7 bases removed from V and 4 bases from J, the gap between germline ends came to 17 bases. CDR3 length equals 15 residues. Germline V lookup: CDR1 LNHDA, CDR2 SQIVND (reference sequence).

The chain uses TRBV27 and TRBJ2-3; 8 nucleotides agree with TRBD2. The V gene end was trimmed by 4 bases and the J gene end by 6 bases; junction bases not matched to a gene: 12. The CDR3 consists of 16 residues. Germline CDR1 and CDR2: MNHEY and SMNVEV (reference sequence). CDR3 DNA sequence: TGTGCCAGCAGTTCCGTAAACGGGAGGGCCGAGGATACGCAGTATTTT. Its translation: CASSSVNGRAEDTQYF.

The CDR3 sequence is CASSLLADYNEQFF. In DNA, the CDR3 is TGTGCCAGCAGCTTACTGGCGGACTACAATGAGCAGTTCTTC. This sequence joins TRBV7-6 and TRBJ2-1, with D unresolved. The germline V and J ends were trimmed by 2 bases and 3 bases, with 8 bases remaining between them. This CDR3 region has 14 residues. From germline, CDR1 is SGHVS and CDR2 FNYEAQ.

The V gene is TRBV11-3, the J gene TRBJ2-1; D is unclear. Deletions cut 6 bases from V and 3 bases from J, with 9 bases between. Germline CDR1 is SGHNT and CDR2 is YENEEA. This CDR3 contains 13 residues. The CDR3 DNA is TGTGCCAGCAGTGAAAGTCTCTACAATGAGCAGTTCTTC. It specifies CASSESLYNEQFF.

This chain joins TRBV16 and TRBJ1-4; TRBD1 agrees at 12 bases. Germline V gene lookup returns CDR1 KGHSY and CDR2 FQNENV. This CDR3 region has 14 residues. V trimming: 6 bases; J trimming: 8 bases; junction bases outside the gene matches: 4. This CDR3 reads CASRGTGGDEKLFF. The CDR3 region has the DNA TGTGCCAGCAGGGGGACAGGGGGCGACGAAAAACTGTTTTTT.

On this clone: In this CDR3 the conserved last residue, phenylalanine or tryptophan, is missing, so a read error is likely. It is unclear where the CDR3 begins or ends on the DNA, so no DNA is shown, and the CDR3 is as TCRdb lists it. The genes are TRBV10-3 and TRBJ2-7; the D call TRBD1 from the table was never checked on the DNA. Per germline, CDR1 ENHRY and CDR2 SYGVKD. The CDR3 extends over 18 residues, inclusive of both ends. The CDR3 region is CAISEDRSWGLAADLAGI.